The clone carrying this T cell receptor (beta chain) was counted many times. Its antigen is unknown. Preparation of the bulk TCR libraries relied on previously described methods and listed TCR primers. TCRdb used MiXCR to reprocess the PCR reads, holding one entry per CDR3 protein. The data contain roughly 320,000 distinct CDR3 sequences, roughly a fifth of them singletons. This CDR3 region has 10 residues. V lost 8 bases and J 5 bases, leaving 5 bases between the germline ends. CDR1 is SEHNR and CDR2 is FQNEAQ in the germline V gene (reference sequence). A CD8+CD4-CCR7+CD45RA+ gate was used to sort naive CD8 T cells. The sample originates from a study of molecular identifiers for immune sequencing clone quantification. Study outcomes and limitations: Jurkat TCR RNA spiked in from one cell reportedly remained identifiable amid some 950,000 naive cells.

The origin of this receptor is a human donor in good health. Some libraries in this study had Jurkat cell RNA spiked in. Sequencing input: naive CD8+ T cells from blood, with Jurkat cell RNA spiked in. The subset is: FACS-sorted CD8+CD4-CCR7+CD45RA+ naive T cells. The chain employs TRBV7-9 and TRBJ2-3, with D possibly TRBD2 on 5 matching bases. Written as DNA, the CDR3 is TGTGCCAGCCGGGGAGATACGCAGTATTTT. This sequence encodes CASRGDTQYF.